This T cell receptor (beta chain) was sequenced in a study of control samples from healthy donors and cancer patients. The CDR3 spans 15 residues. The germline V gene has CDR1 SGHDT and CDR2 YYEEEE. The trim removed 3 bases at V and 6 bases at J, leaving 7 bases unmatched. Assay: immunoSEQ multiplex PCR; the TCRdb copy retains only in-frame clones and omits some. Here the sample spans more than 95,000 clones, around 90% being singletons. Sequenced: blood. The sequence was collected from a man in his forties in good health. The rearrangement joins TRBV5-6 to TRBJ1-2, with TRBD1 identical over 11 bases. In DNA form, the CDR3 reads TGTGCCAGCAGCTGGCCCGGACAGGGGGCGCATGGCTACACCTTC. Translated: CASSWPGQGAHGYTF.